Sequencing of this T cell receptor beta chain was carried out in a study of blood T cells in healthy people across ages. Study-level findings and limits: Per-million-T-cell TCR beta diversity fell roughly linearly with age.

The use of a sample-barcoded 5' primer and a J-beta primer mix characterized a second PCR of about 7 to 12 cycles. CDR3-containing paired-end reads numbered at least 2.5 million in each sample. Using its own MiXCR run on the 5' RACE reads, TCRdb lists one record per CDR3 protein. The sample includes 590,000 or so distinct CDR3 sequences, 25% to 35% of them seen just once. This clonotype occurred many times. Its antigen is unknown. The CDR3 length is 14 residues. Germline-derived CDR1 and CDR2 are LGHNA and YNFKEQ. V lost 1 base and J 0 bases, leaving 4 bases between the germline ends. The material sequenced was blood. The receptor was derived from a woman over 75 in good health. V gene TRBV4-2 combines with J gene TRBJ2-1; D is unclear. In nucleotides, the CDR3 is TGTGCCAGCAGCCAAGTTGGCTCCTACAATGAGCAGTTCTTC. It codes for CASSQVGSYNEQFF.